This T cell receptor (beta chain) derives from a study of blood T cell repertoires in COVID-19. Across the whole study: Material from acute and convalescent COVID-19 was sourced from the United States, Italy and Spain. Nucleic acid was either cDNA or gDNA, and it came from T cells, B-cell-depleted T cells, or PBMCs.

Per the authors' pipeline: Estimation of nucleated cell counts relied on the amplification of reference gene primers. The table came from immunoSEQ multiplex PCR; TCRdb's copy has only in-frame clones and leaves some out. The DNA was the basis for D and trimming; V, J and clone size are from that table. This table holds just under 150,000 clones, about 92% found once. CDR1 is MGHDK and CDR2 is SYGVNS in the germline V gene. The V end lost 7 bases, the J end lost 2 bases, and 14 bases lay between the germline ends. The CDR3 totals 14 residues. The sample taken for sequencing was peripheral blood. The J gene is TRBJ1-1, the V gene TRBV25-1; no firm D call. This TCR was recovered from a human donor in a cohort sampled during active COVID-19. The CDR3 here is CASTPGLLNTEAFF. In nucleotides, the CDR3 is TGTGCCAGCACCCCGGGTTTGCTTAACACTGAAGCTTTCTTT.